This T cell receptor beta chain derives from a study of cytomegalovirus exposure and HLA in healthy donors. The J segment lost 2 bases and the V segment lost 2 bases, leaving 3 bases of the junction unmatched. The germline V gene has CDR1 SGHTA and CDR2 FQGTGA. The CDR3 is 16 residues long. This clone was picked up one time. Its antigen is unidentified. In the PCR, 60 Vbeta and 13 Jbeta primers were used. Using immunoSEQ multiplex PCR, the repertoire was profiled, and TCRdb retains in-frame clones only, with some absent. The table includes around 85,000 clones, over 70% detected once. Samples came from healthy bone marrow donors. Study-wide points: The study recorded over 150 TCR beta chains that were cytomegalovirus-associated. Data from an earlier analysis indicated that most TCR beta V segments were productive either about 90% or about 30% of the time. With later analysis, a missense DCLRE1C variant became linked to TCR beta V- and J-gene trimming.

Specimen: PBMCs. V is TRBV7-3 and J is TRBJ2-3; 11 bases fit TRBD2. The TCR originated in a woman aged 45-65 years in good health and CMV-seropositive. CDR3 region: CASSLLAGGSTDTQYF. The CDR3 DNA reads TGTGCCAGCAGCTTACTAGCGGGGGGCTCCACAGATACGCAGTATTTT.